The following is a T cell receptor (beta chain) sequence with its context. This clonotype turned up a few times. What antigen it recognizes has not been identified. No much larger clone is present one base from it, and per-base qualities are unavailable. The sample comes from a study of T-cell memory formation after mild COVID-19 (dated by TCRdb to the early 2020s). About the full investigation: TCR sequence clusters from the two donors were largely donor specific. In a couple of donors, T-cell clones that expanded and contracted after mild COVID-19 were tracked by sequencing TCRalpha and TCRbeta repertoires over time. Two young, previously healthy adult volunteers made up the cohort, one male and one female. Study-level results and caveats: Contracting CD4+ clones turned up mainly in the CM and EM memory subsets, whereas EMRA was where CD8+ clones were enriched. SARS-CoV-2 specificity of the second-wave clones peaking on day 37 was not confirmed. Some responding clones were detected in pre-infection memory, suggesting pre-existing cross-reactive memory T cells joined the SARS-CoV-2 response. Balanced CD4/CD8 phenotypes were observed for clones contracting from day 15 to 85, whereas a bias towards CD4+ was observed for a second wave of clones expanding from day 15 to 37. Only two mild cases were covered by the study, and larger cohorts that include severe cases with pre-infection samples were considered necessary.

PBMCs were isolated by Ficoll-Paque density gradient centrifugation. Instrument used: Illumina NovaSeq 6000. cDNA libraries for TCRalpha and TCRbeta were prepared by 5'RACE using constant-segment primers, with sample barcodes and unique molecular identifiers added. RNA was extracted from every sample with Trizol reagent. Libraries were amplified in two PCR steps, with a second sample barcode and Illumina TruSeq adapters added in the second step. The libraries were sequenced on an Illumina NovaSeq using 2 x 150 bp paired-end reads. For the original study's pipeline: With migec v1.2.7, reads were demultiplexed and then collapsed into UMI-guided consensus sequences. Using mixcr v2.1.11, UMI consensuses were aligned to TRA and TRB V and J templates and then assembled into clonotypes. Expanded or contracted clonotypes were those called significant by both edgeR and NoisET, with noise models trained on biological replicates. For edgeR calls, the cutoffs were a false discovery rate-adjusted p below 0.01 and a log2 fold-change threshold of 1. As an exploratory analysis of dynamics, max-normalized trajectories of the 1000 most abundant clonotypes were examined by PCA with hierarchical clustering. The CD4 or CD8 phenotype of responding clones was assigned using the separately sequenced CD4+ and CD8+ repertoires. The public reads were reprocessed in TCRdb via fastp at Q25 and MiXCR, keeping in-frame beta chains. Identical CDR3 proteins give one entry, which carries the most common genes and DNA. The V and J calls and clone size come from TCRdb's table, not from the authors' own analysis. In this sample the table shows 90,000 to 120,000 distinct CDR3 sequences, roughly an eighth of which occur a single time. Jointly, the top ten make up approximately 43% of the sample.

From cysteine to phenylalanine, the CDR3 is 15 amino acids long. Kept here is only the CDR3 DNA, which spans 45 bases and is read in frame from base 1. A distance of 12 bases separates the germline ends of V and J, which lose 0 bases and 4 bases respectively. For CDR1 and CDR2, the germline V gene lists LGHNA and YSLEER. The receptor was isolated from a man between 18 and 29 years old who had mild COVID-19 (a few samples of this study predate the infection). The sample titles of this study are shuffled in the database, so cell type and time point are left out; the donor was told from shared clones. The sample consisted of PBMCs or a T cell subset sorted from them (not recorded which). Recombination connected TRBV4-3 to TRBJ1-1; the D gene cannot be named for sure. The DNA sequence reads TGCGCCAGCAGCCAAGAAGAGGGCCGGGGCACTGAAGCTTTCTTT. It codes for CASSQEEGRGTEAFF.